This T cell receptor beta chain emerged from a study of T cell repertoires in cytomegalovirus infection (dated by TCRdb to between 2019 and 2020). Study-wide context: Alongside well-studied HLA-B-restricted epitopes, the peptide stimulations were aimed at recently identified HLA-C-restricted CMV epitopes, whose presentation resists viral immunomodulation. Donor HLA type was relevant to the analysis, as public TCR beta signatures indicated carriage of CMV infection together with the matching HLA type. Points the paper makes about the study in general: The ex vivo response was dominated by HLA-C-restricted CMV-specific TCR beta clonotypes, which also provided the single most frequent clonotype in two of eight donors. In both this cohort and an independent cohort of some 380 donors, the cumulative frequency of public TCR beta family members distinguished carriers of CMV infection plus the relevant HLA type.

The CDR3 runs 12 residues from the cysteine to the phenylalanine. Only the CDR3 part of the read is kept: 36 bases, read in frame from the first base. Relative to germline, V is 5 bases shorter and J is 6 bases shorter, with 9 bases between their ends. CDR1 and CDR2 are read off the germline V gene as SGHVS and FNYEAQ. The sample's treatment or condition, from its label and the paper: in vitro stimulation with specific CMV peptide epitopes to enrich CMV-specific T cells. Ten or more counts support this clonotype. Its target antigen remains unknown. Base qualities are not provided; no much larger clone lies one nucleotide away. The sequencer listed for this sample is Illumina HiSeq 1500. TCRdb's own reprocessing of the public reads used fastp at Q25 and MiXCR and kept productive beta chains. Rows matching on CDR3 protein sequence are summarized as one entry with the most common DNA and genes. Within this sample are about 69,000 distinct CDR3 sequences, with 28% of them counted one time only. The ten biggest clones cover roughly 65% of the sample.

The sequence was collected from a human donor in good health (CMV status not recorded). Some clones in this sample may be carry-over from other donors' samples. This receptor chain uses TRBV7-6 and TRBJ2-3; the D gene is perhaps TRBD2, on 5 matching bases. The specimen comprised CD8+ T cells from cultured PBMCs, sampled from culture after CMV antigen stimulation. The CDR3 region has the sequence CASSPGVDTQYF. The DNA reads as follows: TGTGCCAGCAGCCCCGGGGTTGATACGCAGTATTTT.